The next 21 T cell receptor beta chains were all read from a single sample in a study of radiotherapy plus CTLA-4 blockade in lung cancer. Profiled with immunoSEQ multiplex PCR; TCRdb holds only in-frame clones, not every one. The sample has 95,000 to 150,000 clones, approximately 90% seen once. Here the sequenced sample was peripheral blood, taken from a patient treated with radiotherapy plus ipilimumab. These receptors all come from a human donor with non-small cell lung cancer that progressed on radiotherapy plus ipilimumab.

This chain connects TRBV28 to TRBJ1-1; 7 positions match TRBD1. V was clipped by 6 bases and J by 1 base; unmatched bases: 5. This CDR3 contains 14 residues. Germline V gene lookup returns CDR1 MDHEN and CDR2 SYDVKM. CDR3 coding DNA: TGTGCCAGCAGGGCTGGGGACAGGAACACTGAAGCTTTCTTT. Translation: CASRAGDRNTEAFF.

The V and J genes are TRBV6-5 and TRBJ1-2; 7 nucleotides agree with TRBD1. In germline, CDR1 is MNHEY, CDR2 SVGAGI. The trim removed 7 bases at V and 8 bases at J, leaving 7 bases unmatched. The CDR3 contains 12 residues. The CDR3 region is CASTRDRGGYTF. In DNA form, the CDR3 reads TGTGCCAGCACCCGGGACAGAGGAGGCTACACCTTC.

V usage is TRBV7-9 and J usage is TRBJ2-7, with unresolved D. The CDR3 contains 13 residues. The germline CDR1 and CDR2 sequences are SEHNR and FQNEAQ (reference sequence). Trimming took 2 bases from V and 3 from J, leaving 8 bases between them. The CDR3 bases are TGTGCCAGCAGCTTATTAGACGGCTACGAGCAGTACTTC. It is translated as CASSLLDGYEQYF.

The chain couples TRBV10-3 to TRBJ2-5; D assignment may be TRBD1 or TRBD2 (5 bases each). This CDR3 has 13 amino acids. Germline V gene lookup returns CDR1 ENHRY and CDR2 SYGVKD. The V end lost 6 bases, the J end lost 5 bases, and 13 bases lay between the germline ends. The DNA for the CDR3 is TGTGCCATCAGGGGGACCCTGGGGGAGACCCAGTACTTC. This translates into CAIRGTLGETQYF.

The CDR3 DNA sequence: TGTGCCAGCGGGGGACAGGGAGTGAATCAGCCCCAGCATTTT. Encoded protein: CASGGQGVNQPQHF. The genes are TRBV6-6 and TRBJ1-5; 9 nucleotides match TRBD1. The CDR3 contains 14 residues. Trimming cost V 8 bases and J 4 bases; bases outside gene matches: 6. Germline V lookup: CDR1 MNHNY, CDR2 SVGAGI (reference sequence).

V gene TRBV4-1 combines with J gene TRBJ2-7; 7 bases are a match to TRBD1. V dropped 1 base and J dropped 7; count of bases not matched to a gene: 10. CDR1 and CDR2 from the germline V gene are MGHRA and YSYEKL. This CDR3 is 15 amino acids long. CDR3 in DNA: TGCGCCAGCAGCCAAGTGGGAACAGGGGCTGTGGAGCAGTACTTC. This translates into CASSQVGTGAVEQYF.

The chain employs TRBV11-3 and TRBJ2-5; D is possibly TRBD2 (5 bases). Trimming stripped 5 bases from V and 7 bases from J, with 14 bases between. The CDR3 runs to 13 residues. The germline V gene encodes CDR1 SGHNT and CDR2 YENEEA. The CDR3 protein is CASSIGLEGTQYF. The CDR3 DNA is TGTGCCAGCAGCATCGGACTGGAAGGGACCCAGTACTTC.

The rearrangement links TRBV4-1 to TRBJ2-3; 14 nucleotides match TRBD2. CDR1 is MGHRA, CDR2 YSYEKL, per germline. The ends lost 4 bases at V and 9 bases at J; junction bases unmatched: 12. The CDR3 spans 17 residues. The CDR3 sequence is CASSLTESGTSGSTQYF. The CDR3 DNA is TGCGCCAGCAGCCTAACGGAATCCGGGACTAGCGGGAGCACGCAGTATTTT.

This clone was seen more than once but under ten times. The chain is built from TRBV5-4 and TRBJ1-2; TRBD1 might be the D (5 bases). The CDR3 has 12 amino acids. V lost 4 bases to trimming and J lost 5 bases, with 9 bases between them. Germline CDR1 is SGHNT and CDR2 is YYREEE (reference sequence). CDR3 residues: CASSQDTYGYTF. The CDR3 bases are TGTGCCAGCAGCCAGGACACGTATGGCTACACCTTC.

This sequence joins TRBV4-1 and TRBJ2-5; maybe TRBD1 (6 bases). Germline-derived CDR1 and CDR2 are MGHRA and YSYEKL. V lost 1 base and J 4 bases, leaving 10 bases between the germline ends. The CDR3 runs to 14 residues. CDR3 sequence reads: CASSQATGGETQYF. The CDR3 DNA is TGCGCCAGCAGCCAAGCGACAGGTGGAGAGACCCAGTACTTC.

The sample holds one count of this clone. The CDR3 sequence is CASSRTSGSTPDTQYF. CDR3 in DNA: TGTGCCAGTTCCCGGACTAGCGGGAGTACCCCAGATACGCAGTATTTT. The chain uses TRBV19 and TRBJ2-3; 13 bases map to TRBD2. The V gene's germline CDR1 is LNHDA and CDR2 SQIVND (reference sequence). The CDR3 is 16 amino acids. Trimming at V came to 8 bases and at J to 4 bases, leaving 9 bases not matched to a gene.

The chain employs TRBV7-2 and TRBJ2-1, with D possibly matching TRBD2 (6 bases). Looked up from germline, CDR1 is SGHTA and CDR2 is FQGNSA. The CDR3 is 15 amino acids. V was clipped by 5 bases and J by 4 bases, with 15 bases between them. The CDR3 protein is CASSPGTFSYNEQFF. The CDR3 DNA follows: TGTGCCAGCAGCCCCGGGACTTTTTCTTACAATGAGCAGTTCTTC.

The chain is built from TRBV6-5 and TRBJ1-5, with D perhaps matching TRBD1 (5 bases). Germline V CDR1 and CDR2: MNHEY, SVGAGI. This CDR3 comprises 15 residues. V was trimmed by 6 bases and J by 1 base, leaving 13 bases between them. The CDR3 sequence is CASRPTATSNQPQHF. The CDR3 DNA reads TGTGCCAGCAGACCGACAGCGACAAGCAATCAGCCCCAGCATTTT.

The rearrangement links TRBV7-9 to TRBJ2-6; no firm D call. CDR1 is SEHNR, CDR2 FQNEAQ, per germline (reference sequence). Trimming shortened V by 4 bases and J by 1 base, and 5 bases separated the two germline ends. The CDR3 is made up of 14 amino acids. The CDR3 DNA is TGTGCCAGCAGCTCATCGTCTGGGGCCAACGTCCTGACTTTC. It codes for CASSSSSGANVLTF.

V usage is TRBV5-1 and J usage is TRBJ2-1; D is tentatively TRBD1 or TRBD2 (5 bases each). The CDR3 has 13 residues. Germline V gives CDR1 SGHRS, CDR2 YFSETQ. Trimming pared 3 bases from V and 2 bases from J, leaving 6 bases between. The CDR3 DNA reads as TGCGCCAGCAGCTCGGGACCCTACAATGAGCAGTTCTTC. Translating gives CASSSGPYNEQFF.

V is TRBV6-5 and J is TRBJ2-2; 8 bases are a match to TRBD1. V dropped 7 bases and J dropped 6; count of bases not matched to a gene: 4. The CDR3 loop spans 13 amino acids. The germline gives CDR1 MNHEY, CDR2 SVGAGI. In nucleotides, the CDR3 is TGTGCCAGCAAACAGGGGGACGCCGGGGAGCTGTTTTTT. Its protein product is CASKQGDAGELFF.

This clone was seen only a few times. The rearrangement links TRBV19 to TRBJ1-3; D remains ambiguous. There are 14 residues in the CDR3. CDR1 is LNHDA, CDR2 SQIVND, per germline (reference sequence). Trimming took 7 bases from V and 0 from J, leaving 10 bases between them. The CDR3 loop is CASKEQSSGNTIYF. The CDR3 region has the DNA TGTGCCAGTAAGGAGCAGAGCTCTGGAAACACCATATATTTT.

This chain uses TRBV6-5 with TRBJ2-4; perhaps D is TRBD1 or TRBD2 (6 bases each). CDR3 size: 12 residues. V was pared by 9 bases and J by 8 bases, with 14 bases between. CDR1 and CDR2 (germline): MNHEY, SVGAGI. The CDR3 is CASARGLDIQYF. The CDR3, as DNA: TGTGCCAGTGCACGGGGGCTAGACATTCAGTACTTC.

The CDR3 DNA reads as TGTGCCAGCAGCTTTGACAGGGGGCCGGTTGAGCAGTTCTTC. It translates to CASSFDRGPVEQFF. The genes are TRBV5-4 and TRBJ2-1; 10 bases match TRBD1. This CDR3 region has 14 residues. V was clipped by 2 bases and J by 9 bases; unmatched bases: 5. Per the germline V gene, CDR1 is SGHNT and CDR2 is YYREEE (reference sequence).

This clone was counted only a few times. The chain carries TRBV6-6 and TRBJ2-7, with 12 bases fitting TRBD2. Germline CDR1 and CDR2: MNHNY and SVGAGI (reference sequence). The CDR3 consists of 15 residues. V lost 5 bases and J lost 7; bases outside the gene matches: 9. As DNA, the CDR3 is TGTGCCAGCAGTCCTAGCGGGAGGGCCGAAAGGGAGCAGTACTTC. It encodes CASSPSGRAEREQYF.

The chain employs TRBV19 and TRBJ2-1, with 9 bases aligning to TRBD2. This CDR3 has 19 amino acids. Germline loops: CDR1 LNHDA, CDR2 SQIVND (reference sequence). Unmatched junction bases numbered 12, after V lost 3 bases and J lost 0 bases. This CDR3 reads CASSIHQNSGSSSYNEQFF. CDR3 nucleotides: TGTGCCAGTAGTATCCACCAAAATAGCGGGAGTAGCTCCTACAATGAGCAGTTCTTC.